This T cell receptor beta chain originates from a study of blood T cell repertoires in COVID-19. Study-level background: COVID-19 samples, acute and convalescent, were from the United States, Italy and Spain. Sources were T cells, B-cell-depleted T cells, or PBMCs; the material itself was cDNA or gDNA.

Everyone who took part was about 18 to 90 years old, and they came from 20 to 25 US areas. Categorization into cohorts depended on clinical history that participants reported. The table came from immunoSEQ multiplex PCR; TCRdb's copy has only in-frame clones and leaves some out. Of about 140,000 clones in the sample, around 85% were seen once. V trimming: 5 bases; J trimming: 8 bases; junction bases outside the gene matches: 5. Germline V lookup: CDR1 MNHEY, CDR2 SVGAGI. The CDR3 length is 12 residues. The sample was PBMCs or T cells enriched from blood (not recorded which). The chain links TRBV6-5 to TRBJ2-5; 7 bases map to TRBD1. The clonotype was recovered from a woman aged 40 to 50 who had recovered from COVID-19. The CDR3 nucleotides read TGTGCCAGCAGTCGGGACAGAAATACCCAGTACTTC. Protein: CASSRDRNTQYF.